This TCR beta chain emerged from a study of T-cell memory formation after mild COVID-19. One entry per CDR3 protein, called by TCRdb with MiXCR from the 5' RACE reads. The sample lists 350,000 to 450,000 distinct CDR3 sequences; 15% to 20% were seen once. General observations from the study: Cross-reactive memory apparently joined, as some responding clones appeared in pre-infection memory. The study found balanced CD4/CD8 in clones contracting day 15 to 85 and a CD4+ lean in later expanders.

This clonotype was observed a few times. Its antigen is unidentified. The CDR3 loop spans 15 amino acids. Germline CDR1 is LGHNA and CDR2 is YSLEER. V dropped 0 bases and J dropped 8; count of bases not matched to a gene: 9. The chain carries TRBV4-3 and TRBJ1-1; 7 nucleotides match TRBD1. The clonotype comes from an adult woman who had mild COVID-19 (a few samples of this study predate the infection). Cell type and time point are not known. Input material: PBMCs or a T cell subset sorted from them (not recorded which). Here the CDR3 reads CASSQDIQQGREAFF. CDR3 in DNA: TGCGCCAGCAGCCAAGATATCCAACAGGGGCGAGAAGCTTTCTTT.